This T cell receptor (beta chain) is drawn from a study of tumor and adjacent non-tumor tissue in lung cancer. Overall study findings and caveats: In normal lung, the top 100 clones were significantly more dominant than in tumor.

This sample's RNA came from whole unsorted tissue. Between August and November 2014, newly diagnosed, chemotherapy-naive lung cancer patients underwent thoracic surgery in China. TCRbeta libraries were built with three rounds of nested PCR, modified from ARM-PCR. TCRdb recomputed calls from the multiplex PCR reads with MiXCR, one row per CDR3 protein. Here the sample spans more than 60,000 distinct CDR3 sequences, roughly 80% being singletons. A remark on this clonotype: Its antigen is currently unknown. Compared with germline, one end of the junction differs, possibly owing to a read error.

There are 15 residues in the CDR3. Germline CDR1 ENHRY, CDR2 SYGVKD. The chain recombines TRBV10-3 with TRBJ1-2, with D perhaps TRBD1 (6 bases). Sequencing input: lung tumor tissue. This clonotype originated in a woman in her forties or fifties with non-small cell lung cancer. For the CDR3, the DNA is TGTGCTATCAGTGTCCCGGGGCAGGGGCACTATGGCTACACCTTC. Amino acids: CAISVPGQGHYGYTF.